This T cell receptor beta chain was sequenced during a study of blood T cell repertoires in COVID-19. Across the study: Samples representing acute and convalescent COVID-19 were sourced from the United States, Italy and Spain. From T cells, B-cell-depleted T cells, or PBMCs came the material, which was cDNA or gDNA.

Original processing notes: Estimates of nucleated cell counts were drawn from the amplification of reference gene primers. Some clones are missing from TCRdb's copy, which holds only in-frame ones; the method was immunoSEQ multiplex PCR. Clone size and the V and J calls come from that table; the DNA yielded D and trimming. The sample yields 180,000 or so clones, 80% to 90% seen once. CDR1 MGHRA and CDR2 YSYEKL come from the germline V gene. The V segment lost 4 bases and the J segment 15 bases; nucleotides outside the gene matches: 18. The CDR3 is 18 amino acids. In its sample, this clone was seen once.

The genes are TRBV4-1 and TRBJ2-1, with 16 positions matching TRBD2. Sequencing was carried out using peripheral blood. The source of this sequence is a man aged 55 to 70 with acute or convalescent COVID-19. The CDR3 region has the DNA TGCGCCAGCAGCCCCCAGGCTCCCGGGACTAGCGGGAGGGCGGGGAGGTTCTTC. Protein sequence: CASSPQAPGTSGRAGRFF.